This TCR beta chain stems from a study of blood T cell repertoires in COVID-19. Clones were sequenced by immunoSEQ multiplex PCR, and TCRdb holds only the in-frame ones, with some missing. Altogether 130,000 to 150,000 clones are present, roughly 81% being singletons, with the ten largest covering 7% to 9%. The V segment lost 0 bases and the J segment 2 bases; nucleotides outside the gene matches: 6. CDR3 length: 16 amino acids. The germline CDR1 and CDR2 sequences are MNHNY and SVGAGI (reference sequence). This clone has just one count. Material for sequencing was peripheral blood. The clonotype was recovered from a human donor with acute or convalescent COVID-19. The donor label of this sample is uncertain. The chain joins TRBV6-6 to TRBJ1-2, with 7 bases identical to TRBD1. DNA for the CDR3: TGTGCCAGCAGTTACTCGAAGGAGGGACAGAACTATGGCTACACCTTC. Translated, it gives CASSYSKEGQNYGYTF.